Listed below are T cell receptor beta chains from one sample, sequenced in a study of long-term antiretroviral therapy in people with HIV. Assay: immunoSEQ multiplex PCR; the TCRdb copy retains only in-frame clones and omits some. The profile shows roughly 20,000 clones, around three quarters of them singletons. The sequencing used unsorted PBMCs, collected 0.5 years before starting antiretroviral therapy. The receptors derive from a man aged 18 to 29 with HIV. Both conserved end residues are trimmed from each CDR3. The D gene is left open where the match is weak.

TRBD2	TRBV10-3	AISALHPGASGSYEQY
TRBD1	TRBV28	ASTPQDRESYEQY
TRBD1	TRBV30	AWSGLTGGYQGEAF
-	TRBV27	ASSPPGFRGDTQY
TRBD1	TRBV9	ASSVRDWDSQVYGYT
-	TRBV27	ASSLQVGPYEQY
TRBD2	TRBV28	ASSSSQWTSGRARDEQY
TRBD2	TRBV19	ASAAAGVGTNEQY
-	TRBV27	ASSFFADEQF
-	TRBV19	ASSISRYRETQY
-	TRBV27	ASRPSVYEQY
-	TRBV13	ASSPRGVETQY
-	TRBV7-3	ASSFKSGPSYEQY
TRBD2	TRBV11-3	ASSLAPGEGFYNEQF
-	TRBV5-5	ASSLDVDSQY
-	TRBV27	ASGVGMNTEAF
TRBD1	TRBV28	ASSPRTGGITEAF
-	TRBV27	ASRPVDYSYNEQF
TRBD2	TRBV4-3	ASSQDIAGNRPSEQF
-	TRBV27	ASRSDGGLDYEQY
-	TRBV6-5	ASSYRTDRTNYGYT
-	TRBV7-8	ASSLDPGPISGANVLT
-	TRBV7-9	ASSLAPPNTEAF
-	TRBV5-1	ASSLGRLNGYT
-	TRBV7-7	ASSLGAGFADEQF
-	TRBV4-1	ASSQEDTVNTEAF
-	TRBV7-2	ASSLTGSPYEEQY